This is a list of T cell receptor beta chains from one sample in a study of blood T cell repertoires in COVID-19. Only in-frame clones appear in the TCRdb table, and some are missing; sequencing was by immunoSEQ multiplex PCR. The data show roughly 150,000 clones, 65% to 90% seen once. Sequencing was done on a sample of peripheral blood. All receptors come from a woman in her forties or fifties in a cohort sampled during active or convalescent COVID-19. CDR3s include the opening cysteine and the closing phenylalanine or tryptophan. The D gene is left open where the match is weak. Clone size is not always given. Where it is, it says once, few, many or a class for expanded clones.

J gene: TRBJ2-5
D gene: TRBD1
V gene: TRBV10-3
clone size: .
CDR3 protein: CAIGGQGQETQYF
CDR3 DNA: TGTGCCATCGGTGGACAGGGCCAAGAGACCCAGTACTTC

J gene: TRBJ1-3
D gene: .
V gene: TRBV19
clone size: .
CDR3 protein: CASSPLGPGNTIYF
CDR3 DNA: TGTGCCAGTAGCCCACTAGGGCCTGGAAACACCATATATTTT

J gene: TRBJ1-2
D gene: .
V gene: TRBV7-2
clone size: .
CDR3 protein: CASRPPSGDGYGYTF
CDR3 DNA: TGTGCCAGCAGGCCTCCTTCGGGGGATGGCTATGGCTACACCTTC

J gene: TRBJ2-5
D gene: TRBD2
V gene: TRBV7-2
clone size: .
CDR3 protein: CASSLGTSGGAGETQYF
CDR3 DNA: TGTGCCAGCAGCTTAGGGACTAGCGGGGGGGCAGGGGAGACCCAGTACTTC

J gene: TRBJ2-6
D gene: TRBD1
V gene: TRBV7-9
clone size: .
CDR3 protein: CASSLGTGISGANVLTF
CDR3 DNA: TGTGCCAGCAGCTTGGGGACAGGGATCTCTGGGGCCAACGTCCTGACTTTC

J gene: TRBJ2-1
D gene: .
V gene: TRBV5-6
clone size: .
CDR3 protein: CASSGQRRLNNEQFF
CDR3 DNA: TGTGCCAGCAGCGGACAGAGGCGTCTCAACAATGAGCAGTTCTTC

J gene: TRBJ2-5
D gene: TRBD2
V gene: TRBV7-3
clone size: once
CDR3 protein: CASSPTSGGTQETQYF
CDR3 DNA: TGTGCCAGCAGCCCTACTAGCGGGGGGACCCAAGAGACCCAGTACTTC

J gene: TRBJ2-1
D gene: TRBD2
V gene: TRBV19
clone size: .
CDR3 protein: CASRSLGGAYNEQFF
CDR3 DNA: TGTGCCAGTAGGTCTCTCGGGGGGGCCTACAATGAGCAGTTCTTC

J gene: TRBJ1-6
D gene: TRBD1
V gene: TRBV5-1
clone size: .
CDR3 protein: CASSGSTGESSPLHF
CDR3 DNA: TGCGCCAGCAGCGGCTCGACAGGGGAAAGTTCACCCCTCCACTTT

J gene: TRBJ2-7
D gene: TRBD1
V gene: TRBV12-3/TRBV12-4
clone size: .
CDR3 protein: CASMGQVGGEQYF
CDR3 DNA: TGTGCCAGCATGGGACAGGTCGGGGGCGAGCAGTACTTC

J gene: TRBJ1-3
D gene: TRBD1
V gene: TRBV19
clone size: .
CDR3 protein: CASRKPGQGRSGNTIYF
CDR3 DNA: TGTGCCAGTAGGAAACCGGGACAGGGCCGCTCTGGAAACACCATATATTTT

J gene: TRBJ1-5
D gene: .
V gene: TRBV7-9
clone size: .
CDR3 protein: CASSLDVGPQPQHF
CDR3 DNA: TGTGCCAGCAGCTTAGACGTCGGTCCTCAGCCCCAGCATTTT

J gene: TRBJ1-2
D gene: .
V gene: TRBV21-1
clone size: .
CDR3 protein: CASSTPTPGKLKRYGYTF
CDR3 DNA: TGTGCCAGCAGCACCCCCACCCCCGGGAAACTAAAACGGTATGGCTACACCTTC

J gene: TRBJ2-5
D gene: .
V gene: TRBV7-9
clone size: .
CDR3 protein: CASSLNPLYQETQYF
CDR3 DNA: TGTGCCAGCAGCTTAAATCCCCTGTACCAAGAGACCCAGTACTTC

J gene: TRBJ2-7
D gene: .
V gene: TRBV5-5
clone size: .
CDR3 protein: CASSLATGITYEQYF
CDR3 DNA: TGTGCCAGCAGCTTGGCCACGGGGATAACCTACGAGCAGTACTTC

J gene: TRBJ2-5
D gene: .
V gene: TRBV3-1/TRBV3-2
clone size: .
CDR3 protein: CASTLAYLQETQYF
CDR3 DNA: TGTGCCAGCACCTTAGCGTACCTCCAAGAGACCCAGTACTTC

J gene: TRBJ2-7
D gene: TRBD1
V gene: TRBV7-8
clone size: .
CDR3 protein: CASSRARQGAYEQYF
CDR3 DNA: TGTGCCAGCAGCCGCGCGAGACAGGGAGCCTACGAGCAGTACTTC

J gene: TRBJ2-1
D gene: TRBD2
V gene: TRBV29-1
clone size: .
CDR3 protein: CSVEASTSGSYNEQFF
CDR3 DNA: TGCAGCGTTGAAGCATCCACTAGCGGATCCTACAATGAGCAGTTCTTC

J gene: TRBJ2-7
D gene: TRBD1
V gene: TRBV7-9
clone size: .
CDR3 protein: CASSAQGQPTYEQYF
CDR3 DNA: TGTGCCAGCAGCGCCCAGGGACAGCCAACCTACGAGCAGTACTTC

J gene: TRBJ1-5
D gene: .
V gene: TRBV19
clone size: few
CDR3 protein: CASRSAGYSNQPQHF
CDR3 DNA: TGTGCCAGTAGGAGCGCGGGGTATAGCAATCAGCCCCAGCATTTT

J gene: TRBJ1-2
D gene: TRBD1
V gene: TRBV7-9
clone size: .
CDR3 protein: CASSGGTGRGYTF
CDR3 DNA: TGTGCCAGCAGTGGGGGGACAGGCCGGGGCTACACCTTC

J gene: TRBJ1-2
D gene: TRBD1
V gene: TRBV3-1/TRBV3-2
clone size: .
CDR3 protein: CASSQDLQGAGYGYTF
CDR3 DNA: TGTGCCAGCAGCCAAGATCTCCAGGGGGCGGGCTATGGCTACACCTTC

J gene: TRBJ1-5
D gene: .
V gene: TRBV3-1/TRBV3-2
clone size: .
CDR3 protein: CASSQDSTANQPQHF
CDR3 DNA: TGTGCCAGCAGCCAAGATTCGACAGCCAATCAGCCCCAGCATTTT

J gene: TRBJ1-1
D gene: .
V gene: TRBV11-2
clone size: .
CDR3 protein: CASSFGQGYTEAFF
CDR3 DNA: TGTGCCAGCAGCTTCGGTCAGGGATATACTGAAGCTTTCTTT

J gene: TRBJ1-6
D gene: TRBD1
V gene: TRBV12-3/TRBV12-4
clone size: .
CDR3 protein: CASSGQGRSPLHF
CDR3 DNA: TGTGCCAGCAGCGGACAGGGCAGGTCACCCCTCCACTTT

J gene: TRBJ2-1
D gene: TRBD1
V gene: TRBV29-1
clone size: .
CDR3 protein: CSARDRVAAHNEQFF
CDR3 DNA: TGCAGCGCCCGGGACAGGGTTGCGGCCCACAATGAGCAGTTCTTC

J gene: TRBJ1-5
D gene: .
V gene: TRBV18
clone size: .
CDR3 protein: CASSLSGLTGNQPQHF
CDR3 DNA: TGTGCCAGCTCACTTTCAGGGTTAACGGGCAATCAGCCCCAGCATTTT

J gene: TRBJ2-3
D gene: TRBD1
V gene: TRBV6-5
clone size: .
CDR3 protein: CASSSYGTEGTDTQYF
CDR3 DNA: TGTGCCAGCAGTTCCTATGGGACAGAAGGCACAGATACGCAGTATTTT

J gene: TRBJ2-2
D gene: TRBD1
V gene: TRBV7-2
clone size: .
CDR3 protein: CASSLQQGAGGELFF
CDR3 DNA: TGTGCCAGCAGCTTACAACAGGGGGCGGGCGGGGAGCTGTTTTTT

J gene: TRBJ1-2
D gene: .
V gene: TRBV25-1
clone size: .
CDR3 protein: CASSRSGVFGYTF
CDR3 DNA: TGTGCCAGCTCACGGTCAGGGGTGTTCGGCTACACCTTC

J gene: TRBJ1-5
D gene: TRBD1
V gene: TRBV19
clone size: few
CDR3 protein: CASSIETGGSQPQHF
CDR3 DNA: TGTGCCAGTAGTATAGAGACAGGGGGGAGTCAGCCCCAGCATTTT

J gene: TRBJ2-7
D gene: .
V gene: TRBV7-2
clone size: .
CDR3 protein: CASSLGTRFRVMSYEQYF
CDR3 DNA: TGTGCCAGCAGCTTAGGCACCCGGTTCAGGGTGATGTCCTACGAGCAGTACTTC

J gene: TRBJ2-3
D gene: TRBD2
V gene: TRBV5-1
clone size: .
CDR3 protein: CASSLGLAGGRGTDTQYF
CDR3 DNA: TGCGCCAGCAGCTTGGGACTAGCGGGGGGGCGTGGCACAGATACGCAGTATTTT

J gene: TRBJ1-2
D gene: .
V gene: TRBV16
clone size: once
CDR3 protein: CASSPTTGNGYTF
CDR3 DNA: TGTGCCAGCAGCCCAACGACGGGTAATGGCTACACCTTC

J gene: TRBJ1-2
D gene: .
V gene: TRBV12-3/TRBV12-4
clone size: .
CDR3 protein: CASRVQGDYGYTF
CDR3 DNA: TGTGCCAGCAGAGTACAGGGAGACTATGGCTACACCTTC

J gene: TRBJ1-1
D gene: .
V gene: TRBV19
clone size: .
CDR3 protein: CASTSTHSWNTEAFF
CDR3 DNA: TGTGCCAGTACCTCAACTCATTCGTGGAACACTGAAGCTTTCTTT

J gene: TRBJ1-1
D gene: TRBD1
V gene: TRBV19
clone size: .
CDR3 protein: CASINRQGRGTEAFF
CDR3 DNA: TGTGCCAGTATAAATCGACAGGGGCGAGGGACTGAAGCTTTCTTT

J gene: TRBJ1-3
D gene: TRBD1
V gene: TRBV5-1
clone size: .
CDR3 protein: CASSQRTGGSGNTIYF
CDR3 DNA: TGCGCCAGCAGCCAACGGACAGGCGGCTCTGGAAACACCATATATTTT

J gene: TRBJ1-4
D gene: .
V gene: TRBV30
clone size: .
CDR3 protein: CAWSPPAGRKEKLFF
CDR3 DNA: TGTGCCTGGAGCCCGCCCGCAGGGAGGAAGGAAAAACTGTTTTTT

J gene: TRBJ1-1
D gene: .
V gene: TRBV5-1
clone size: .
CDR3 protein: CASNRETMNTEAFF
CDR3 DNA: TGCGCCAGCAACCGCGAGACAATGAACACTGAAGCTTTCTTT

J gene: TRBJ1-2
D gene: .
V gene: TRBV7-9
clone size: .
CDR3 protein: CASSLSSSGNYGYTF
CDR3 DNA: TGTGCCAGCAGCTTATCATCTAGCGGGAACTATGGCTACACCTTC

J gene: TRBJ2-3
D gene: .
V gene: TRBV19
clone size: .
CDR3 protein: CASSIDQGEDTQYF
CDR3 DNA: TGTGCCAGTAGTATAGACCAGGGCGAAGATACGCAGTATTTT

J gene: TRBJ2-1
D gene: TRBD1
V gene: TRBV5-1
clone size: .
CDR3 protein: CASSWGQGAVDEQFF
CDR3 DNA: TGCGCCAGCAGCTGGGGACAGGGGGCAGTCGATGAGCAGTTCTTC

J gene: TRBJ1-5
D gene: .
V gene: TRBV10-3
clone size: .
CDR3 protein: CAISDYLQGGSAQPQHF
CDR3 DNA: TGTGCCATCAGTGACTATCTACAGGGAGGGTCCGCTCAGCCCCAGCATTTT

J gene: TRBJ2-5
D gene: .
V gene: TRBV5-1
clone size: .
CDR3 protein: CASSFGLGAYQETQYF
CDR3 DNA: TGCGCCAGCAGCTTCGGGTTAGGGGCGTACCAAGAGACCCAGTACTTC

J gene: TRBJ2-1
D gene: TRBD2
V gene: TRBV2
clone size: .
CDR3 protein: CASRGLAGVGEQFF
CDR3 DNA: TGTGCCAGCAGAGGACTAGCGGGAGTAGGTGAGCAGTTCTTC

J gene: TRBJ1-4
D gene: TRBD1
V gene: TRBV6-5
clone size: .
CDR3 protein: CASRGQAATNEKLFF
CDR3 DNA: TGTGCCAGCAGAGGACAGGCCGCAACTAATGAAAAACTGTTTTTT

J gene: TRBJ1-2
D gene: TRBD1
V gene: TRBV5-1
clone size: .
CDR3 protein: CASSLGRDRVTNYGYTF
CDR3 DNA: TGCGCCAGCAGCTTGGGTCGAGACAGGGTAACCAACTATGGCTACACCTTC

J gene: TRBJ2-3
D gene: .
V gene: TRBV7-3
clone size: .
CDR3 protein: CASSDGGHTDTQYF
CDR3 DNA: TGTGCCAGCAGCGACGGCGGGCACACAGATACGCAGTATTTT

J gene: TRBJ2-5
D gene: .
V gene: TRBV10-3
clone size: few
CDR3 protein: CAIKSAARETQYF
CDR3 DNA: TGTGCCATCAAGTCTGCCGCTAGGGAGACCCAGTACTTC

J gene: TRBJ1-2
D gene: TRBD1
V gene: TRBV18
clone size: .
CDR3 protein: CASSLLQGWSDGYTF
CDR3 DNA: TGTGCCAGCTCACTGCTACAGGGGTGGAGCGACGGCTACACCTTC

J gene: TRBJ2-7
D gene: TRBD1
V gene: TRBV7-2
clone size: .
CDR3 protein: CASSPGGQGASEQYF
CDR3 DNA: TGTGCCAGCAGCCCAGGGGGACAGGGGGCGTCCGAGCAGTACTTC

J gene: TRBJ1-5
D gene: TRBD1
V gene: TRBV19
clone size: .
CDR3 protein: CASSTETGVFGNQPQHF
CDR3 DNA: TGTGCCAGTAGTACAGAAACAGGGGTATTTGGCAATCAGCCCCAGCATTTT

J gene: TRBJ1-2
D gene: TRBD1
V gene: TRBV18
clone size: .
CDR3 protein: CASSPTGTGSIGYTF
CDR3 DNA: TGTGCCAGCTCACCTACCGGGACAGGGTCTATAGGCTACACCTTC

J gene: TRBJ1-1
D gene: .
V gene: TRBV5-1
clone size: .
CDR3 protein: CASSVGTLNTEAFF
CDR3 DNA: TGCGCCAGCAGCGTCGGGACACTGAACACTGAAGCTTTCTTT

J gene: TRBJ1-3
D gene: TRBD1
V gene: TRBV5-1
clone size: .
CDR3 protein: CASSPGQGRTIYF
CDR3 DNA: TGCGCCAGCAGCCCCGGACAGGGGAGAACCATATATTTT